This record looks at one T cell receptor (beta chain) sequence and its context. The data were obtained in a study of blood T cell repertoires in COVID-19. Profiled with immunoSEQ multiplex PCR; TCRdb holds only in-frame clones, not every one. The table includes some 300,000 clones, 85% to 90% detected once. V lost 7 bases, J lost 5 bases, and 12 bases stayed unmatched. Germline loops: CDR1 LNHDA, CDR2 SQIVND (reference sequence). This CDR3 is built from 16 residues. Specimen: PBMCs or T cells enriched from blood (not recorded which). This chain uses TRBV19 with TRBJ1-5; 9 bases align to TRBD1. The source of this sequence is a man under 40 who had recovered from COVID-19. In nucleotides, the CDR3 is TGTGCCAGTACCCCCCCGGGACAGGGTCGGGATCAGCCCCAGCATTTT. Amino acid sequence: CASTPPGQGRDQPQHF.